The subject of this entry is one T cell receptor beta chain. Its antigen remains unidentified. The data originate from a study of radiation and T cells in renal cell carcinoma. Described time point: baseline pretreatment blood. Regarding treatment: 15 Gy SBRT to primary tumor, nephrectomy 4 weeks later. Radiation-treated patients gave blood at baseline, week 2 and week 4. The tumor was a clear cell renal cell carcinoma. CDR1 and CDR2 from the germline V gene are MDHEN and SYDVKM. V was pared by 7 bases and J by 9 bases, with 8 bases of the junction left unmatched. This CDR3 has 15 amino acids. Findings and caveats of the study: In blood, top tumor clones expanded by 2 weeks, shrinking by 4. Baseline intratumoral clonotype presence is unknown without pretreatment biopsies.

Sequencing used immunoSEQ multiplex PCR; TCRdb keeps in-frame clones, though not all of them. The sample lists 100,000 to 150,000 clones, roughly 80% occurring once. This clonotype originated in a woman in her sixties with renal cell carcinoma. Sequenced here: blood, sampled from a patient whose treatment included radiotherapy and nephrectomy. V gene TRBV28 combines with J gene TRBJ2-4; 14 bases agree with TRBD2. CDR3 sequence reads: CASNRGTSGSRIQYF. The CDR3 DNA follows: TGTGCCAGCAATCGGGGGACTAGCGGGAGCCGCATTCAGTACTTC.